This TCR beta chain emerged from a study of T cell repertoires in cytomegalovirus infection. Study at large: In the study, CMV epitopes included recently identified HLA-C-restricted and well-studied HLA-B-restricted ones. Signatures in public TCR beta sequences pointed to both CMV infection and matching HLA type. The study, taken as a whole, reports: Carriers of CMV plus the relevant HLA were identified by cumulative public TCR beta family frequency. In two of eight donors, the top clonotype was HLA-C-restricted CMV-specific.

This clonotype was counted a few times. Its antigen is currently unknown. Trimming took off 3 bases at V and 4 bases at J, with 10 bases between the two ends. CDR3 length equals 12 residues. The germline V gene has CDR1 DFQATT and CDR2 SNEGSKA (reference sequence). TCRdb fed the reads into MiXCR, producing one record per CDR3 protein. The data contain some 800,000 distinct CDR3 sequences, about 31% of them singletons. This receptor was taken from a human donor in good health (CMV status not recorded). Some clones in this sample may be carry-over from other donors' samples. Here the sequenced sample was cultured CD8+ T cells from PBMCs, taken from culture after CMV antigen stimulation. This rearrangement joins TRBV20-1 to TRBJ2-7; no reliable D call. The CDR3: CSASSILYEQYV. The CDR3 coding sequence is TGCAGTGCTAGTTCTATTTTATACGAGCAGTACGTC.